A selection of T cell receptor beta chains follows, all from one sample in a study of beta chain features in type 1 diabetes. Sequencing was performed with immunoSEQ multiplex PCR; in TCRdb, only in-frame clones are kept and a portion is missing. The data hold hundreds of thousands of clones, with about 14% observed a single time. Sequenced sample: naive CD4+ T cells from blood. Every receptor here comes from a man between 18 and 29 years old with type 1 diabetes. The CDR3 runs from the conserved cysteine through the conserved F or W. D genes are given only for firm matches. The size field is filled for only some rows; it gives once, few, many or a size class.

clone_size d_call j_call v_call cdr3_aa cdr3_nt
- - TRBJ2-3 TRBV15 CATSLGPGLNTDTQYF TGTGCCACCAGCCTCGGTCCAGGGCTAAACACAGATACGCAGTATTTT
- - TRBJ1-2 TRBV15 CATSREGEIWGSLNYGYTF TGTGCCACCAGCAGAGAGGGAGAAATTTGGGGGTCTCTTAACTATGGCTACACCTTC
few TRBD2 TRBJ2-1 TRBV10-2 CASRDLLAGYYNEQFF TGCGCCAGCAGGGACCTACTAGCGGGCTACTACAATGAGCAGTTCTTC
few TRBD1 TRBJ2-7 TRBV2 CASSDRTGGDEQYF TGTGCCAGCAGTGACCGGACAGGGGGCGACGAGCAGTACTTC
few - TRBJ2-2 TRBV2 CASTGSANTGELFF TGTGCCAGCACGGGAAGCGCGAACACCGGGGAGCTGTTTTTT
- - TRBJ2-6 TRBV5-6 CASGLGGPSGANVLTF TGTGCCAGCGGGTTAGGGGGGCCCTCTGGGGCCAACGTCCTGACTTTC
- TRBD2 TRBJ2-6 TRBV9 CASSVAGRAGANVLTF TGTGCCAGCAGCGTTGCGGGGAGGGCTGGGGCCAACGTCCTGACTTTC
few - TRBJ2-1 TRBV30 CAWSPFLRASYNEQFF TGTGCCTGGAGCCCCTTTTTGCGGGCCTCCTACAATGAGCAGTTCTTC
few TRBD1 TRBJ1-3 TRBV19 CASSIRRDSSGNTIYF TGTGCCAGTAGTATTCGGCGGGACAGCTCTGGAAACACCATATATTTT
- - TRBJ2-7 TRBV14 CASSPTDYEQYF TGTGCCAGCAGCCCTACTGACTACGAGCAGTACTTC
few - TRBJ1-1 TRBV6-6 CASSYQGQNTEAFF TGTGCCAGCAGTTATCAGGGGCAGAACACTGAAGCTTTCTTT
- - TRBJ1-3 TRBV7-9 CASSSSTGTKGAGNTIYF TGTGCCAGCAGCTCGTCCACCGGGACCAAGGGCGCTGGAAACACCATATATTTT
few - TRBJ1-6 TRBV4-2 CASSQDGGAAGTNSPLHF TGTGCCAGCAGCCAAGATGGCGGAGCGGCGGGCACGAATTCACCCCTCCACTTT
few - TRBJ2-7 TRBV7-9 CASSLIGQSYEQYF TGTGCCAGCAGCTTAATCGGCCAGTCCTACGAGCAGTACTTC
few - TRBJ1-5 TRBV30 CAWRLSPLNQPQHF TGTGCCTGGAGACTAAGTCCTCTCAATCAGCCCCAGCATTTT
- - TRBJ2-7 TRBV28 CASSFPFARSSSYEQYF TGTGCCAGCAGTTTCCCCTTTGCAAGGAGCAGCTCCTACGAGCAGTACTTC
- TRBD2 TRBJ2-1 TRBV5-4 CASSLGLAGTTYNEQFF TGTGCCAGCAGCTTGGGACTAGCGGGGACCACCTACAATGAGCAGTTCTTC
few - TRBJ1-6 TRBV4-2 CASSRAGTAKDSPLHF TGTGCCAGCAGCCGCGCCGGTACGGCGAAGGATTCACCCCTCCACTTT
- TRBD1 TRBJ2-6 TRBV2 CASSVGQGVANVLTF TGTGCCAGCAGCGTCGGACAGGGTGTCGCCAACGTCCTGACTTTC
- - TRBJ2-1 TRBV11-2 CASSTIPGSENEQFF TGTGCCAGCAGCACCATACCGGGTTCCGAGAATGAGCAGTTCTTC
- - TRBJ2-1 TRBV7-2 CASSLVINEQFF TGTGCCAGCAGCTTAGTGATAAATGAGCAGTTCTTC
few - TRBJ1-1 TRBV5-1 CASRLTATVTEAFF TGCGCCAGCAGGTTGACGGCTACTGTCACTGAAGCTTTCTTT
few - TRBJ1-2 TRBV30 CAWSVSPYGYTF TGTGCCTGGAGTGTGTCGCCCTATGGCTACACCTTC
- - TRBJ1-4 TRBV29-1 CSVSTEANEKLFF TGCAGCGTTTCGACAGAAGCTAATGAAAAACTGTTTTTT
- - TRBJ2-5 TRBV14 CASSTRQIGVVETQYF TGTGCCAGCAGCACCCGACAGATCGGGGTTGTGGAGACCCAGTACTTC
- TRBD2 TRBJ2-1 TRBV7-2 CASSFGTSWGEQFF TGTGCCAGCAGCTTCGGGACTAGCTGGGGTGAGCAGTTCTTC
- TRBD1 TRBJ1-4 TRBV5-1 CASSQGQGYGEKLFF TGCGCCAGCAGCCAGGGACAGGGTTATGGTGAAAAACTGTTTTTT
- - TRBJ2-3 TRBV20-1 CSATPTDTQYF TGCAGTGCTACCCCGACAGATACGCAGTATTTT
few - TRBJ2-3 TRBV11-2 CASSLESTRGHATQYF TGTGCCAGCAGCTTAGAGTCGACTAGAGGTCACGCTACGCAGTATTTT
few - TRBJ1-5 TRBV29-1 CSVSRGSGQPQHF TGCAGCGTTTCGAGGGGGAGCGGTCAGCCCCAGCATTTT
- - TRBJ2-7 TRBV6-5 CASSRSDRSYEQYF TGTGCCAGCAGCCGGTCCGACAGATCCTACGAGCAGTACTTC
- - TRBJ2-7 TRBV7-9 CASSLSGTFGEQYF TGTGCCAGCAGCTTATCAGGGACATTCGGCGAGCAGTACTTC
- TRBD2 TRBJ2-2 TRBV7-7 CASSQLAGGPSGELFF TGTGCTAGCAGCCAATTAGCGGGAGGGCCGAGCGGGGAGCTGTTTTTT
- - TRBJ2-6 TRBV5-6 CASSLDFAGANVLTF TGTGCCAGCAGCTTGGACTTCGCTGGGGCCAACGTCCTGACTTTC
few - TRBJ2-7 TRBV7-2 CASSHRDGYEQYF TGTGCCAGCAGCCACCGGGACGGCTACGAGCAGTACTTC
- - TRBJ2-3 TRBV19 CASSWDPKGLDTQYF TGTGCCAGTAGTTGGGACCCCAAAGGGCTAGATACGCAGTATTTT
- - TRBJ2-5 TRBV7-9 CASSLGTQETQYF TGTGCCAGCAGCCTCGGGACTCAAGAGACCCAGTACTTC
- - TRBJ2-6 TRBV6-5 CASSSSDSGANVLTF TGTGCCAGCAGTTCCTCAGACTCTGGGGCCAACGTCCTGACTTTC
few - TRBJ2-1 TRBV6-6 CASNPSNEQFF TGTGCCAGCAATCCCTCCAATGAGCAGTTCTTC
- - TRBJ2-7 TRBV4-2 CASSQARYEQYF TGTGCCAGCAGCCAAGCGAGGTACGAGCAGTACTTC
few - TRBJ1-1 TRBV6-6 CASSYSGQINTEAFF TGTGCCAGCAGTTACTCAGGACAGATAAACACTGAAGCTTTCTTT
few - TRBJ1-1 TRBV29-1 CSVDSLNTEAFF TGCAGCGTTGACAGCTTGAACACTGAAGCTTTCTTT
once - TRBJ2-7 TRBV7-2 CASSLVQGTYEQYF TGTGCCAGCAGCTTAGTCCAGGGGACGTACGAGCAGTACTTC
- - TRBJ2-1 TRBV6-6 CASSPEISYNEQFF TGTGCCAGCAGCCCAGAGATCTCCTACAATGAGCAGTTCTTC